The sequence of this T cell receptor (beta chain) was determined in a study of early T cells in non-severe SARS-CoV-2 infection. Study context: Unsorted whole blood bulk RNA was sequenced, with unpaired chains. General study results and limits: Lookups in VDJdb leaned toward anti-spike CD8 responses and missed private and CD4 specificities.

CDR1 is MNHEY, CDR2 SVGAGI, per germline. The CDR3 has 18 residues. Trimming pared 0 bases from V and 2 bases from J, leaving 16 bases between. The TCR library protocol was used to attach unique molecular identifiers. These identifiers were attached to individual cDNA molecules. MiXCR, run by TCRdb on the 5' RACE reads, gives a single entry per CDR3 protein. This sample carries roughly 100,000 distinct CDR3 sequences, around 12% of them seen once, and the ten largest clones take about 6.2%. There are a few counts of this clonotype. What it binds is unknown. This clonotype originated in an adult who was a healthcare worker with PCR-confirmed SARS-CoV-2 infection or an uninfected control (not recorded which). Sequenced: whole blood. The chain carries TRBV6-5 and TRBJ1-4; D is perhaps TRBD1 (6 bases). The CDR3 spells CASSYSKTGIPTNEKLFF. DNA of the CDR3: TGTGCCAGCAGTTACTCGAAGACAGGAATCCCTACTAATGAAAAACTGTTTTTT.